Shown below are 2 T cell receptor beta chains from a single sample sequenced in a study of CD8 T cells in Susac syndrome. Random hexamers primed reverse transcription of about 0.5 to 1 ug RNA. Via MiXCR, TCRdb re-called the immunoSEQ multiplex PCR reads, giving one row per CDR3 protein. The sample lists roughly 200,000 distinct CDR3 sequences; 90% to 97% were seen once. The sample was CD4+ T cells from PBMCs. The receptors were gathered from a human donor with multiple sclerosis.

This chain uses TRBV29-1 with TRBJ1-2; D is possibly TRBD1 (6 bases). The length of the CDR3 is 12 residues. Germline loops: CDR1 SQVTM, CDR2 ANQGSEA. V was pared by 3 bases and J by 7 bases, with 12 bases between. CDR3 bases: TGCAGCGTTGAGAGGGGGAGGAGTGGCTACACCTTC. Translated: CSVERGRSGYTF.

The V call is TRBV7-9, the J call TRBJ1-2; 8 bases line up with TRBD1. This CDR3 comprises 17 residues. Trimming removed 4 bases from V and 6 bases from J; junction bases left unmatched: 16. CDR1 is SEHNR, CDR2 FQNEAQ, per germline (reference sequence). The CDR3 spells CASSSTLALTGEDGYTF. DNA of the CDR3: TGTGCCAGCAGCTCTACCCTAGCCTTGACAGGGGAAGATGGCTACACCTTC.